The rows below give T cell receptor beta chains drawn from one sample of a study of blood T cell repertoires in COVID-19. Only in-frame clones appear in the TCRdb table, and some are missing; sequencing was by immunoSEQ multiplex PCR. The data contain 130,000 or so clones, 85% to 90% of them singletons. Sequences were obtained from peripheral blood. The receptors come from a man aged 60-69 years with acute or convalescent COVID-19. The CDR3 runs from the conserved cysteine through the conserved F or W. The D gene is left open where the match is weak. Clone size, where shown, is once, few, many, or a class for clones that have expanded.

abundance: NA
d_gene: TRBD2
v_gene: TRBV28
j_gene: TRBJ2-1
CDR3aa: CASSFEAGLGSEQFF
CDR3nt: TGTGCCAGCAGTTTCGAAGCGGGGCTTGGGTCGGAGCAGTTCTTC

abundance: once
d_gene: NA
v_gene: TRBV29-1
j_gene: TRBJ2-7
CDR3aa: CSVDLGGLDEQYF
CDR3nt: TGCAGCGTTGATCTAGGTGGTCTAGACGAGCAGTACTTC

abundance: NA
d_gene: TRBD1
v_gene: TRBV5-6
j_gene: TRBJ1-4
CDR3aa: CASSVQGAKEKLFF
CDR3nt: TGTGCCAGCAGCGTACAGGGGGCTAAAGAAAAACTGTTTTTT

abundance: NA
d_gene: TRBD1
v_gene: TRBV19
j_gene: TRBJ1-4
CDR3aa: CASSMVQGIDEKLFF
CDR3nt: TGTGCCAGTAGTATGGTACAGGGGATAGATGAAAAACTGTTTTTT

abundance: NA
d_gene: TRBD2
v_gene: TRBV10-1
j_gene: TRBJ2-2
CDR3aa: CASSSTSGSDMAGELFF
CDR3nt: TGCGCCAGCAGTTCGACTAGCGGGAGTGATATGGCCGGGGAGCTGTTTTTT

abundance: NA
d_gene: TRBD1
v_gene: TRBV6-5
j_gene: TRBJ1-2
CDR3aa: CATPWGQGCRCGYTF
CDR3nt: TGTGCCACCCCATGGGGACAGGGTTGTAGGTGTGGCTACACCTTC

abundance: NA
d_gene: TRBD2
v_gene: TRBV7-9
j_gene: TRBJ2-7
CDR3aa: CASSRGAGGSYEQYF
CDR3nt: TGTGCCAGCAGCAGGGGGGCGGGAGGCTCCTACGAGCAGTACTTC

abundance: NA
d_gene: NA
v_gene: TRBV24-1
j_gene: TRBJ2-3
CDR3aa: CATEDVAASDTQYF
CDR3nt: TGTGCCACCGAGGATGTAGCGGCTTCAGATACGCAGTATTTT

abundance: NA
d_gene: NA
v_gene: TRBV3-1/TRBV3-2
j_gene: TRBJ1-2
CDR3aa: CASSADYPSAVTF
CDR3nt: TGTGCCAGCAGCGCCGATTATCCGAGTGCCGTCACCTTC

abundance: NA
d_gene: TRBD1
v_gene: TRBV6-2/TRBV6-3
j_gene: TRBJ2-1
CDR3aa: CASSYQGEINEQFF
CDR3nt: TGTGCCAGCAGTTATCAGGGGGAGATCAATGAGCAGTTCTTC

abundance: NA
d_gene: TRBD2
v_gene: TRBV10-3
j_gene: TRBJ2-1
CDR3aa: CAISVLAGEGAGGNEQFF
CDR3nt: TGTGCCATCAGTGTTCTAGCGGGAGAGGGTGCAGGGGGCAATGAGCAGTTCTTC

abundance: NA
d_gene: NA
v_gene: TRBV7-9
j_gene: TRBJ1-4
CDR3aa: CASSLVQSVLLSEKLFF
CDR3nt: TGTGCCAGCAGCTTAGTACAGTCAGTCCTTCTTTCTGAAAAACTGTTTTTT

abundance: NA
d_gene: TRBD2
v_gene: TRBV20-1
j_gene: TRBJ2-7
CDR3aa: CSASGTSGTYEQYF
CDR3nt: TGCAGTGCTAGTGGGACTAGCGGCACCTACGAGCAGTACTTC

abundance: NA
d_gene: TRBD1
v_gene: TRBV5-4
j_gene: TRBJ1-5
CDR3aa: CASSTGGWGEQPQHF
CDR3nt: TGTGCCAGCAGCACAGGGGGCTGGGGAGAGCAGCCCCAGCATTTT

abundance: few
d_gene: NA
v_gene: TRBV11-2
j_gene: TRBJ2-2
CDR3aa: CASSLPLGGGGELFF
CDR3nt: TGTGCCAGCAGCTTACCCTTGGGAGGGGGCGGGGAGCTGTTTTTT

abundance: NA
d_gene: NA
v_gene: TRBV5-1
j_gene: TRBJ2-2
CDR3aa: CASSLTSGLTGELFF
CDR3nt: TGCGCCAGCAGCTTGACCAGCGGGCTGACCGGGGAGCTGTTTTTT

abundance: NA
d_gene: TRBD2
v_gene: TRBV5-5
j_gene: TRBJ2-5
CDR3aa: CASSSERDSQETQYF
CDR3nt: TGTGCCAGCAGCTCGGAGCGGGACTCACAAGAGACCCAGTACTTC

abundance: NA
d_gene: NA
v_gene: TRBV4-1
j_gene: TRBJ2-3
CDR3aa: CASSPMGGDTQYF
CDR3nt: TGCGCCAGCAGCCCCATGGGAGGAGATACGCAGTATTTT

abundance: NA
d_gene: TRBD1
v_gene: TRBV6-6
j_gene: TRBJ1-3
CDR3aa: CASMGDRNSGNTIYF
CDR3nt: TGTGCCAGCATGGGGGACAGAAACTCTGGAAACACCATATATTTT

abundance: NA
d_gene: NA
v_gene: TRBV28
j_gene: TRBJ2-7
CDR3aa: CASSSRGNYEQYF
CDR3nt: TGTGCCAGCAGTAGCAGAGGGAACTACGAGCAGTACTTC

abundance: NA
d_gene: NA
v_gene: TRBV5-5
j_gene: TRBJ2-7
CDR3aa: CASSLDTYEQYF
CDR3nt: TGTGCCAGCAGCTTGGACACCTACGAGCAGTACTTC

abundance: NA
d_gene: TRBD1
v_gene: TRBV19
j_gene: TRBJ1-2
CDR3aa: CATKTGANYGYTF
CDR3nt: TGTGCCACCAAGACAGGGGCTAACTATGGCTACACCTTC